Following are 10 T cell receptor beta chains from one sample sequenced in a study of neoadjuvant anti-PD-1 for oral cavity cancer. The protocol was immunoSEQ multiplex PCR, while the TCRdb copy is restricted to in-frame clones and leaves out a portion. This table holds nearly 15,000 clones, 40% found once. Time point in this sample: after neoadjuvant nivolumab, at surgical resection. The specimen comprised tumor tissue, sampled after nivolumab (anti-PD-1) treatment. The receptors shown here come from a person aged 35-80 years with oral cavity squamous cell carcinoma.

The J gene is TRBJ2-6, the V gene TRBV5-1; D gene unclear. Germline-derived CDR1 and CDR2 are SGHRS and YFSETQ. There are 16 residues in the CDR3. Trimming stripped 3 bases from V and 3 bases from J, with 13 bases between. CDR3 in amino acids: CASSYQVGFGANVLTF. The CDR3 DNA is TGCGCCAGCAGCTACCAGGTTGGTTTTGGGGCCAACGTCCTGACTTTC. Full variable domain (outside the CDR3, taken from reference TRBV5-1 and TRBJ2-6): KAGVTQTPRYLIKTRGQQVTLSCSPISGHRSVSWYQQTPGQGLQFLFEYFSETQRNKGNFPGRFSGRQFSNSRSEMNVSTLELGDSALYLCASSYQVGFGANVLTFGAGSRLTVL.

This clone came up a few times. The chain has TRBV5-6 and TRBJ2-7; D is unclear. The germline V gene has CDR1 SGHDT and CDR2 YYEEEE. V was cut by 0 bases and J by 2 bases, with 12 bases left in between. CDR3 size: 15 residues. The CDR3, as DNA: TGTGCCAGCAGCTTGGGGCAGCTGGGGACCTACGAGCAGTACTTC. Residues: CASSLGQLGTYEQYF.

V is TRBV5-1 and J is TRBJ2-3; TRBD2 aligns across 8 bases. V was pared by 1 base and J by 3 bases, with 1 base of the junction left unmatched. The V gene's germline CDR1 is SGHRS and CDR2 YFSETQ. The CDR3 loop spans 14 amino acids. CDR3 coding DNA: TGCGCCAGCAGCTTGACTAGCGGAACAGATACGCAGTATTTT. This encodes CASSLTSGTDTQYF.

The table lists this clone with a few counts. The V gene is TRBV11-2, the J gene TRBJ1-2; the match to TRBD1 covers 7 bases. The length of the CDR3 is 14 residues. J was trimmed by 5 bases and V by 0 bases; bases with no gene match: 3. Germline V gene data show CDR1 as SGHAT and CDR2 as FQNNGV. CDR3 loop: CASSLDGTAYGYTF. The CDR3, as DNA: TGTGCCAGCAGCTTAGATGGGACAGCTTATGGCTACACCTTC.

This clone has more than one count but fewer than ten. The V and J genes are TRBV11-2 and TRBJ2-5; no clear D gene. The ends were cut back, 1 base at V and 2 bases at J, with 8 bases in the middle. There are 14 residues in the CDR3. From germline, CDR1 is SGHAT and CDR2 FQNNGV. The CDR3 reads CASSLVGRQETQYF. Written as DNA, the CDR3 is TGTGCCAGCAGCTTAGTGGGCAGGCAAGAGACCCAGTACTTC.

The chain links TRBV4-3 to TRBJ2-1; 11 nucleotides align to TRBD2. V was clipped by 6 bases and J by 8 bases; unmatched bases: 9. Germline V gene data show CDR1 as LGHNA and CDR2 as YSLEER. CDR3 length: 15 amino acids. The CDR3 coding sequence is TGCGCCAGCAGACCTTTTCTAGCGGGGGGTTATGAGCAGTTCTTC. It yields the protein CASRPFLAGGYEQFF.

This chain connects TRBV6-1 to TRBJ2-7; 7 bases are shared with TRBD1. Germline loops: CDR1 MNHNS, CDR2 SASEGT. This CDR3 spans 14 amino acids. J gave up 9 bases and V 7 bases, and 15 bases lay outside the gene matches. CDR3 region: CASTTLAGGRWQYF. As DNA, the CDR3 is TGTGCCAGCACCACCCTAGCAGGGGGACGGTGGCAGTACTTC.

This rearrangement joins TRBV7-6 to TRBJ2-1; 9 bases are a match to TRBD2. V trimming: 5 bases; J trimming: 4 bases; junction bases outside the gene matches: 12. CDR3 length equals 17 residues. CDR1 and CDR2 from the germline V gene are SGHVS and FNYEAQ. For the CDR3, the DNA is TGTGCCAGCAGCCCGAGGTGGGGCGGGGGGGAGTACAATGAGCAGTTCTTC. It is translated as CASSPRWGGGEYNEQFF. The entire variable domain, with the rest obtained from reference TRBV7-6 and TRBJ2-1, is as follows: GAGVSQSPRYKVTKRGQDVALRCDPISGHVSLYWYRQALGQGPEFLTYFNYEAQQDKSGLPNDRFSAERPEGSISTLTIQRTEQRDSAMYRCASSPRWGGGEYNEQFFGPGTRLTVL.

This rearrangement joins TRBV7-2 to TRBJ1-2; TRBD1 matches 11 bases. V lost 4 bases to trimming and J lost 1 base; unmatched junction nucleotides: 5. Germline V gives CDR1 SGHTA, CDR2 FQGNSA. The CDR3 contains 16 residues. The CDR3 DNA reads TGTGCCAGCAGCTCAGGGACAGGGGGAAATAACTATGGCTACACCTTC. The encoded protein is CASSSGTGGNNYGYTF.

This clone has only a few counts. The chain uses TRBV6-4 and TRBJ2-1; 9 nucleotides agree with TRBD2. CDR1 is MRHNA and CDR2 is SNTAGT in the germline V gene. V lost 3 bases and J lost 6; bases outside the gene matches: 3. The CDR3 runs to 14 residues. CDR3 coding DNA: TGTGCCAGCAGTGATAGCGGGGGAGCCAATGAGCAGTTCTTC. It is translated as CASSDSGGANEQFF.